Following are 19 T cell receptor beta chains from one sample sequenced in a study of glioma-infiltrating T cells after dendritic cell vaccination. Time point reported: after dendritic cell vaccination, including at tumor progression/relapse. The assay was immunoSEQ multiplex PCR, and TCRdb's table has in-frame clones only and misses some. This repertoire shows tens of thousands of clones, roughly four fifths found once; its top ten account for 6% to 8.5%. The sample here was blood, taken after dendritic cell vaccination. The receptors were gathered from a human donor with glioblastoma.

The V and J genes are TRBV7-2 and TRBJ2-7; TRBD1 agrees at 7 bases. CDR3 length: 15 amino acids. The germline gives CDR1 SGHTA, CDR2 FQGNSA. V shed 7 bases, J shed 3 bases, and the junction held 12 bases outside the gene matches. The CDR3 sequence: CASTADRRPIYEQYF. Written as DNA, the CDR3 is TGTGCCAGCACCGCGGACAGGAGACCTATCTACGAGCAGTACTTC.

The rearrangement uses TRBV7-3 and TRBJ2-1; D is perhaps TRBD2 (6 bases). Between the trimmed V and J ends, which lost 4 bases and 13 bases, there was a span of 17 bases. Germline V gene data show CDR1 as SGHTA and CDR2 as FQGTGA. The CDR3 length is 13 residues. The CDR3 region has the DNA TGTGCCAGCAGCTCTAGCTTGGGAGGAAAACAGTTCTTC. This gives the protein CASSSSLGGKQFF.

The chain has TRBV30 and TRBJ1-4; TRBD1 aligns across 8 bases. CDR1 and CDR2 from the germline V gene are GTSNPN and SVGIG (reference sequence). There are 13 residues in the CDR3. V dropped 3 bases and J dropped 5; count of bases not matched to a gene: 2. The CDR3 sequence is CAWSRTGNEKLFF. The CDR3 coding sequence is TGTGCCTGGAGCCGGACAGGGAATGAAAAACTGTTTTTT.

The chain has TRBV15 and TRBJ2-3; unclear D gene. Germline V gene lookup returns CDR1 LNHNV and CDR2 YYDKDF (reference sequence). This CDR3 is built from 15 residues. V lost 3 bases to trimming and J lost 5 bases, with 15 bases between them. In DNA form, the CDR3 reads TGTGCCACCAGCAGGGCCCGAGGCAGAGGAGATACGCAGTATTTT. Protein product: CATSRARGRGDTQYF. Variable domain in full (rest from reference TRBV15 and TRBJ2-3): DAMVIQNPRYQVTQFGKPVTLSCSQTLNHNVMYWYQQKSSQAPKLLFHYYDKDFNNEADTPDNFQSRRPNTSFCFLDIRSPGLGDTAMYLCATSRARGRGDTQYFGPGTRLTVL.

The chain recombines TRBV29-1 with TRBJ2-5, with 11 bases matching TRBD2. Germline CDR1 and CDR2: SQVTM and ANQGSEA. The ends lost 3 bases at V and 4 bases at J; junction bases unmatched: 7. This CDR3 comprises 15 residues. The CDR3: CSVEGGLAVGETQYF. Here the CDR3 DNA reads TGCAGCGTTGAGGGGGGACTAGCGGTGGGAGAGACCCAGTACTTC.

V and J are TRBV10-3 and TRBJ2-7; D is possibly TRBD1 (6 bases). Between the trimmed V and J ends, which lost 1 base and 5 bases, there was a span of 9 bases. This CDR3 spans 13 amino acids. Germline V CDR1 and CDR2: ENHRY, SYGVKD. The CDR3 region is CAISEYAGDEQYF. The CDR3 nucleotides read TGTGCCATCAGTGAGTACGCAGGGGACGAGCAGTACTTC.

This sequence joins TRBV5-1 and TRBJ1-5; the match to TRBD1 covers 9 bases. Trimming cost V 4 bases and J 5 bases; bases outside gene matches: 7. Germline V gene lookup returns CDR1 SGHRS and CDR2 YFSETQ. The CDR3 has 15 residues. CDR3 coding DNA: TGCGCCAGCAGCCTCTGGACAGGGGACGATCAGCCCCAGCATTTT. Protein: CASSLWTGDDQPQHF.

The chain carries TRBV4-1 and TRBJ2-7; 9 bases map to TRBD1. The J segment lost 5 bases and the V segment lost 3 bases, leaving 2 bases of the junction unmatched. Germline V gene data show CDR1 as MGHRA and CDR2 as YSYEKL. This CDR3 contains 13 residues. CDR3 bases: TGCGCCAGCAGCCATAGGGACAGGGACGAGCAGTACTTC. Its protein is CASSHRDRDEQYF.

CDR3 residues: CASSQVQGAVSNYGYTF. The CDR3 DNA follows: TGTGCCAGCAGCCAAGTTCAGGGGGCCGTTTCTAACTATGGCTACACCTTC. The chain couples TRBV4-2 to TRBJ1-2; 8 bases are shared with TRBD1. There are 17 residues in the CDR3. The germline V gene has CDR1 LGHNA and CDR2 YNFKEQ. With 1 base clipped from V and 0 bases from J, the junction kept 7 bases outside the gene matches.

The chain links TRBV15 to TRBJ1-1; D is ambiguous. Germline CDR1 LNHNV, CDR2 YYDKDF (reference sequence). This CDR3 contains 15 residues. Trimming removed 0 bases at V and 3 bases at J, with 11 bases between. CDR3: CATSREPRGDTEAFF. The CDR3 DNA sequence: TGTGCCACCAGCAGAGAGCCTCGGGGAGACACTGAAGCTTTCTTT.

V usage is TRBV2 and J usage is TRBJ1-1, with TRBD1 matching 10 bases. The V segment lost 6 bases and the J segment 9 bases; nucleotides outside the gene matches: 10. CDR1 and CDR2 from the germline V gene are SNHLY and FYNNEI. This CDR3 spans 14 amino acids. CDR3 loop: CASRSGTGDAQAFF. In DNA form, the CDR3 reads TGTGCCAGCAGATCCGGGACAGGGGATGCCCAAGCTTTCTTT.

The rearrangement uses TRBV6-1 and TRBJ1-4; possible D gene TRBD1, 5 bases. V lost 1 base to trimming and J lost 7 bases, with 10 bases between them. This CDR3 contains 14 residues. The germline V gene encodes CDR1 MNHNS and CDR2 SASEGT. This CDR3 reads CASSEDRDFEKLFF. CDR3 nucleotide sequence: TGTGCCAGCAGTGAAGATAGGGACTTTGAAAAACTGTTTTTT.

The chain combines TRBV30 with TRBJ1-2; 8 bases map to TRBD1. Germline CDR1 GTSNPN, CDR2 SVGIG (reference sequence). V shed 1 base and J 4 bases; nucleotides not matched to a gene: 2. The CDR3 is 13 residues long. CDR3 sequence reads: CAWSEGTGYGYTF. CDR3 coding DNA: TGTGCCTGGAGTGAGGGGACAGGCTATGGCTACACCTTC.

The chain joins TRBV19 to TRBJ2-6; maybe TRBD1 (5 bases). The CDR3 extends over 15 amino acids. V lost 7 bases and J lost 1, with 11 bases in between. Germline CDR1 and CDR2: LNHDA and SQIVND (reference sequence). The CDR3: CASNLGVSGANVLTF. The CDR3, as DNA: TGTGCCAGTAACTTAGGGGTATCTGGGGCCAACGTCCTGACTTTC.

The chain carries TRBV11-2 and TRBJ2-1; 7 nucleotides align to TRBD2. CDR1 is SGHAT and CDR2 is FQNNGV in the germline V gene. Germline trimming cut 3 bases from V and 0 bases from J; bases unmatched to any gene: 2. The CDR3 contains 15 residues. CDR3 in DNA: TGTGCCAGCAGCTTCGGGGGGAGCTCCTACAATGAGCAGTTCTTC. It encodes CASSFGGSSYNEQFF.

CDR3: CASSIGAEAFF. CDR3 DNA: TGTGCCAGTAGTATAGGCGCTGAAGCTTTCTTT. The gene calls are TRBV19 and TRBJ1-1; D is undetermined. CDR3 length: 11 amino acids. Trimming shortened V by 1 base and J by 6 bases, and 3 bases separated the two germline ends. Germline assignment: CDR1 LNHDA and CDR2 SQIVND (reference sequence).

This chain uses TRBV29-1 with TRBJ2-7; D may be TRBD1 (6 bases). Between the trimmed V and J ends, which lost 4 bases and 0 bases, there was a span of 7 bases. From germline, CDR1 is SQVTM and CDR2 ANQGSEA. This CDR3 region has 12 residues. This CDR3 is CSVGGGSYEQYF. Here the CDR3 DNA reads TGCAGCGTTGGAGGGGGCTCCTACGAGCAGTACTTC.

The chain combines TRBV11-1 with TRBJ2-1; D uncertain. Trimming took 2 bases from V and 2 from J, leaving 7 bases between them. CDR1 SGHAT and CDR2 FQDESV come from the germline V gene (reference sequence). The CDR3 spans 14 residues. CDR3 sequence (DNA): TGTGCCAGCAGCTTACCGGTGCCCTACAATGAGCAGTTCTTC. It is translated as CASSLPVPYNEQFF. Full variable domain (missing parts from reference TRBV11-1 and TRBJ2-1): EAEVAQSPRYKITEKSQAVAFWCDPISGHATLYWYRQILGQGPELLVQFQDESVVDDSQLPKDRFSAERLKGVDSTLKIQPAELGDSAMYLCASSLPVPYNEQFFGPGTRLTVL.

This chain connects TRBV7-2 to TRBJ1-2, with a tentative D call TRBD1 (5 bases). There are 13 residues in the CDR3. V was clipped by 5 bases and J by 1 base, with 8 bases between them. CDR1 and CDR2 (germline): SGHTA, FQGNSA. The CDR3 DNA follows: TGTGCCAGCAGCCCCAGGGTTAACTATGGCTACACCTTC. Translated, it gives CASSPRVNYGYTF.